This TCR beta chain was identified in a study of Ad26.COV2.S vaccination and SARS-CoV-2 variants. The wider study: In the study, Ad26.COV2.S was injected intramuscularly once, or twice 56 days apart.

Assay used: immunoSEQ multiplex PCR; TCRdb lists only in-frame clones, some missing. The sample lists roughly 680,000 clones; roughly 90% were seen once. V lost 3 bases and J lost 6; bases outside the gene matches: 11. The length of the CDR3 is 15 residues. Germline assignment: CDR1 MNHEY and CDR2 SMNVEV (reference sequence). As to treatment: about 20 received Ad26.COV2.S at low or high dose, single or two shots; about five received placebo; per-sample allocation not given. It was on day 63 after the first vaccine or placebo injection that samples were taken. Its platform was an Ad26 vector, and its expressed antigen was Wuhan-strain SARS-CoV-2 spike. Study-wide points: Total T cell responses, in the TCR breadth and depth analyses, may have been underestimated. Vaccine recipients posted higher spike-specific TCR breadth than their placebo counterparts.

Worth noting for this clone: The target antigen is unknown.

The sequencing used peripheral blood, collected in a trial of Ad26.COV2.S vaccine versus placebo. This chain connects TRBV27 to TRBJ2-7; TRBD1 agrees at 7 bases. The sequence was collected from a person between 18 and 59 years old who received the Ad26.COV2.S COVID-19 vaccine or a placebo. The CDR3: CASSFQRGLVLEQYF. The CDR3 nucleotides are TGTGCCAGCAGTTTCCAAAGGGGGCTGGTCCTCGAGCAGTACTTC.